This is a list of T cell receptor beta chains from one sample in a study of blood T cell repertoires in COVID-19. TCRdb's copy holds only in-frame clones and misses some; the assay was immunoSEQ multiplex PCR. The repertoire holds some 190,000 clones, with more than 80% as singletons. Sequenced input: peripheral blood. All receptors derive from an older woman with acute or convalescent COVID-19. The CDR3 runs from the conserved cysteine through the conserved F or W. D genes are given only for firm matches. Clone size appears in some rows only: once, few, many, or a class for an expanded clone.

TRBJ1-2 NA TRBV6-5 NA CASTLRGAYGYTF TGTGCCAGCACCCTCCGGGGAGCCTATGGCTACACCTTC
TRBJ2-1 TRBD2 TRBV2 NA CASSPPGTSSSQQFF TGTGCCAGCAGTCCTCCCGGGACTAGCTCCTCCCAGCAGTTCTTC
TRBJ1-2 TRBD1 TRBV28 NA CASSSGTVYGYTF TGTGCCAGCAGTTCCGGGACAGTCTATGGCTACACCTTC
TRBJ1-2 TRBD1 TRBV5-1 NA CASSLHPGQEGRGYTF TGCGCCAGCAGCCTTCACCCCGGACAGGAGGGACGTGGCTACACCTTC
TRBJ1-5 NA TRBV27 NA CASSGGNQPQHF TGTGCCAGCAGTGGAGGCAATCAGCCCCAGCATTTT
TRBJ1-6 NA TRBV18 NA CASSRQTDSPLHF TGTGCCAGCTCACGACAGACAGATTCACCCCTCCACTTT
TRBJ1-1 NA TRBV14 NA CASSRLDTGGNTEAFF TGTGCCAGCAGCCGCCTGGATACGGGAGGGAACACTGAAGCTTTCTTT
TRBJ1-1 NA TRBV6-5 NA CASSSVPGGEAFF TGTGCCAGCAGTTCCGTGCCCGGAGGTGAAGCTTTCTTT
TRBJ1-1 NA TRBV28 NA CASSPVRRTEAFF TGTGCCAGCAGTCCCGTGAGGAGGACTGAAGCTTTCTTT
TRBJ2-1 NA TRBV11-3 NA CASSLVSSPEQFF TGTGCCAGCAGCTTAGTCTCCTCCCCTGAGCAGTTCTTC
TRBJ2-5 NA TRBV7-3 NA CASSATGAETQYF TGTGCCAGCAGCGCGACAGGAGCGGAGACCCAGTACTTC
TRBJ2-3 TRBD2 TRBV3-1/TRBV3-2 few CASSHLGREVTQYF TGTGCCAGCAGCCATTTGGGGCGGGAGGTTACGCAGTATTTT
TRBJ2-2 NA TRBV6-5 NA CASQGGTYTGELFF TGTGCCAGCCAGGGGGGAACATACACCGGGGAGCTGTTTTTT
TRBJ1-1 TRBD1 TRBV5-1 NA CASSFSTGDTEAFF TGCGCCAGCAGCTTCTCAACAGGGGACACTGAAGCTTTCTTT
TRBJ2-3 TRBD1 TRBV24-1 NA CATSDSRTGGIDTQYF TGTGCCACCAGTGATTCACGGACAGGGGGTATAGATACGCAGTATTTT
TRBJ2-1 TRBD2 TRBV10-3 NA CAAGLAGGDEQFF TGTGCCGCGGGACTAGCGGGAGGAGATGAGCAGTTCTTC
TRBJ1-4 NA TRBV19 NA CASPPWLSDEKLFF TGTGCCAGTCCACCGTGGCTTTCCGATGAAAAACTGTTTTTT
TRBJ1-3 NA TRBV3-1/TRBV3-2 NA CASSQVRQNTIYF TGTGCCAGCAGCCAAGTACGCCAGAACACCATATATTTT
TRBJ1-5 NA TRBV12-3/TRBV12-4 NA CASSTGPNQPQHF TGTGCCAGCAGTACAGGACCCAATCAGCCCCAGCATTTT
TRBJ2-1 TRBD2 TRBV5-1 NA CASSLRDYYNEQFF TGCGCCAGCAGCTTGCGGGACTACTACAATGAGCAGTTCTTC
TRBJ1-5 NA TRBV19 NA CASSIRTVNSNQPQHF TGTGCCAGTAGTATAAGAACAGTCAATAGCAATCAGCCCCAGCATTTT
TRBJ1-3 NA TRBV24-1 NA CATSGSYSPNTIYF TGTGCCACCTCTGGGAGTTACAGCCCAAACACCATATATTTT
TRBJ1-1 NA TRBV5-4 NA CASSPPWAQMNTEAFF TGTGCCAGCAGCCCCCCGTGGGCACAAATGAACACTGAAGCTTTCTTT
TRBJ1-6 TRBD1 TRBV5-4 NA CASSFQGANSPLHF TGTGCCAGCAGCTTCCAGGGGGCTAATTCACCCCTCCACTTT
TRBJ1-6 NA TRBV25-1 NA CASRLISGHSPLHF TGTGCCAGCAGACTTATTTCTGGGCATTCACCCCTCCACTTT
TRBJ1-2 NA TRBV5-6 NA CASSLGGRYGYTF TGTGCCAGCAGCTTGGGAGGGCGCTATGGCTACACCTTC
TRBJ1-3 NA TRBV28 NA CASSSPSSGNTIYF TGTGCCAGCAGTTCCCCGAGCTCTGGAAACACCATATATTTT
TRBJ1-6 TRBD1 TRBV2 NA CASRSQGYNSPLHF TGTGCCAGCAGATCACAGGGGTATAATTCACCCCTCCACTTT
TRBJ1-2 NA TRBV28 NA CASSLGPGEGYGYTF TGTGCCAGCAGTTTAGGCCCAGGGGAGGGCTATGGCTACACCTTC
TRBJ2-1 TRBD2 TRBV10-3 NA CAIKREGRLDNEQFF TGTGCCATAAAGCGGGAGGGCCGTCTGGACAATGAGCAGTTCTTC
TRBJ2-1 NA TRBV5-4 few CASSFVSTYNEQFF TGTGCCAGCAGCTTCGTGTCCACTTACAATGAGCAGTTCTTC
TRBJ2-3 NA TRBV1 once CTSTPRDSNTDTQYF TGCACCAGCACTCCCCGGGACTCCAACACAGATACGCAGTATTTT
TRBJ2-5 NA TRBV11-3 NA CASMLASQETQYF TGTGCCAGCATGTTAGCGTCCCAAGAGACCCAGTACTTC
TRBJ1-4 NA TRBV30 NA CAWSVQIGARGEKLFF TGTGCCTGGAGTGTACAAATAGGGGCGCGAGGTGAAAAACTGTTTTTT
TRBJ2-2 NA TRBV5-1 NA CASTPGGRDAGELFF TGCGCCAGCACCCCCGGGGGAAGGGATGCCGGGGAGCTGTTTTTT
TRBJ2-1 NA TRBV12-3/TRBV12-4 NA CASSLTGRNEQFF TGTGCCAGCAGTTTAACCGGTCGGAATGAGCAGTTCTTC
TRBJ1-6 NA TRBV6-6 NA CASRETGTANSPLHF TGTGCCAGCCGAGAGACAGGAACAGCCAATTCACCCCTCCACTTT
TRBJ2-3 NA TRBV2 NA CASTVVGTDTQYF TGTGCCAGCACCGTAGTCGGCACAGATACGCAGTATTTT
TRBJ2-3 TRBD2 TRBV3-1/TRBV3-2 NA CASSQGRGGSLDTQYF TGTGCCAGCAGCCAAGGGCGGGGCGGGAGCTTAGATACGCAGTATTTT
TRBJ1-2 NA TRBV2 NA CASSDRQITVYGYTF TGTGCCAGCAGTGACCGGCAGATTACAGTCTATGGCTACACCTTC
TRBJ2-2 NA TRBV5-4 NA CASSSSGNTGELFF TGTGCCAGCAGCTCAAGCGGGAACACCGGGGAGCTGTTTTTT
TRBJ1-1 TRBD1 TRBV5-1 NA CASSLEGTGGIAEAFF TGCGCCAGCAGCTTGGAGGGGACAGGGGGCATCGCTGAAGCTTTCTTT
TRBJ1-2 TRBD1 TRBV19 NA CASSAPGQGPSGYTF TGTGCCAGTAGTGCTCCGGGACAGGGGCCTTCTGGCTACACCTTC
TRBJ1-1 NA TRBV2 NA CASSGQGVGTEAFF TGTGCCAGCAGTGGGCAGGGTGTAGGTACTGAAGCTTTCTTT
TRBJ2-3 NA TRBV3-1/TRBV3-2 many CASSQGVGLGRDTQYF TGTGCCAGCAGCCAAGGTGTCGGATTGGGGAGAGATACGCAGTATTTT
TRBJ2-7 TRBD2 TRBV29-1 NA CSAGRLAPREEYF TGCAGCGCCGGGCGACTAGCGCCCAGAGAGGAGTACTTC
TRBJ1-1 NA TRBV27 NA CASTGYRERDTEAFF TGTGCCAGCACCGGGTACAGGGAAAGGGACACTGAAGCTTTCTTT
TRBJ2-3 TRBD2 TRBV30 NA CAWAGTSWDTQYF TGTGCCTGGGCCGGGACTAGCTGGGATACGCAGTATTTT
TRBJ2-2 NA TRBV28 NA CASALEGELFF TGTGCCAGCGCCCTGGAGGGGGAGCTGTTTTTT
TRBJ1-6 NA TRBV5-8 NA CASSLVVGSPLHF TGTGCCAGCAGCTTGGTTGTCGGTTCACCCCTCCACTTT
TRBJ1-1 NA TRBV28 NA CASSPPTGMENTEAFF TGTGCCAGCAGTCCACCCACAGGGATGGAAAACACTGAAGCTTTCTTT
TRBJ1-4 NA TRBV5-8 NA CASSLGQQLLNEKLFF TGTGCCAGCAGCTTAGGCCAACAGTTATTAAATGAAAAACTGTTTTTT
TRBJ2-5 TRBD2 TRBV7-2 once CASSSLAGGGGKETQYF TGTGCCAGCAGCTCTTTAGCGGGAGGTGGGGGCAAAGAGACCCAGTACTTC
TRBJ1-3 TRBD1 TRBV19 NA CASRRQGRSGNTIYF TGTGCCAGTAGACGACAGGGGCGCTCTGGAAACACCATATATTTT